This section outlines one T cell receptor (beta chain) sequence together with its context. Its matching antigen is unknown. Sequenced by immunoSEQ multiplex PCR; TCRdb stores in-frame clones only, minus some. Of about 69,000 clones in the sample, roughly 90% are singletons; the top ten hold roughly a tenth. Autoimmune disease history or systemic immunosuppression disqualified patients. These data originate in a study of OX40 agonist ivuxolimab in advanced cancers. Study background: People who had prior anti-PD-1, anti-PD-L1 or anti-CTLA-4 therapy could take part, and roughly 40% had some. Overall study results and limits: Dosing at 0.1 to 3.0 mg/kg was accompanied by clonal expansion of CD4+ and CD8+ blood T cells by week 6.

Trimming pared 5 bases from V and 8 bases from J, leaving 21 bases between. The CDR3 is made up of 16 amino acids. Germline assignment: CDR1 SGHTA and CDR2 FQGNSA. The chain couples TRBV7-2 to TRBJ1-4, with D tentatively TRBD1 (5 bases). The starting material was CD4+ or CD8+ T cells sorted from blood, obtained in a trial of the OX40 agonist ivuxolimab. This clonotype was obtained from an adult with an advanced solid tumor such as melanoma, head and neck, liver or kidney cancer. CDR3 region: CASSPRLRGLEEKLFF. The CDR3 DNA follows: TGTGCCAGCAGCCCCCGCTTACGGGGCCTCGAGGAAAAACTGTTTTTT.